This T cell receptor (beta chain) was captured in a study of T cell repertoires in ileal Crohn's disease (dated by TCRdb to about 2019). As for the study more broadly: The median duration of disease was about 7.3 years, and at the time of surgery around 36% of patients were active smokers. A total of about 170 mucosal samples from some 60 patients were sequenced, with samples obtained at several locations on the surgical specimen and at postoperative endoscopy. Roughly half of the patients were given postoperative therapy, with ten to twelve receiving thiopurines and some 19 receiving anti-TNF agents. A Rutgeerts score higher than i0 was the definition used for endoscopic postoperative recurrence. Running in parallel with the study was a multicentre cohort set up to find predictors of early endoscopic recurrence following ileocolonic resection. TCR repertoire analysis was done in fewer than 65 Crohn's disease patients from a prospective multicentre cohort. Every patient underwent surgery because of a complication, which was stricturing disease in 61% of cases and penetrating disease in about 39%. M6 samples were neoterminal ileum biopsies taken at postoperative colonoscopy. Broad study findings and their caveats: Mucosal CD4 and CD8 T cells were sorted and sequenced only in a subgroup of patients, whose size was not stated. Compared with non-smokers, patients who were active smokers at surgery showed a significantly higher proportion of clonal expansions (around 24% vs 18%, p=0.02). Sorted CD8 T cells carried more high-frequency clones than CD4 T cells, suggesting mucosal expansions were mainly CD8. Postoperative endoscopy timing varied within the first year after surgery, with a median delay of around 6.9 months. Higher high-frequency clone percentages at surgery were associated with endoscopic recurrence; all patients with clonality above 26.8% (18/57) had recurrence.

Concerning this clone: Its antigen remains undetermined. Base quality data are lacking; no much larger clone is found one base away.

CDR3 length: 14 amino acids, cysteine to phenylalanine. Of all the DNA, just the CDR3 is kept, 42 bases in frame from base 1. V and J are trimmed by 1 base and 12 bases, and the gene matches miss 9 bases of the junction. CDR1 and CDR2 (SGHAT, FQNNGV) derive from the germline V gene. Around 460 nanograms of biopsy DNA per sample were submitted for commercial TCRB immunosequencing. CDR3 regions were amplified from genomic DNA by Adaptive Biotechnology using a two-step, amplification bias-controlled multiplex PCR. Primers covering every V and J gene segment were used in the first PCR, while barcodes and Illumina adapters were added in the second PCR. CDR3 libraries were sequenced using an Illumina instrument. Processing in the source paper ran as follows. Analysis combined the vendor-provided pipelines with custom analysis of raw data in R/Bioconductor under R version 3.3.0. Clonality, which ranges from 0 to 1, was calculated as the inverse of the normalised Shannon entropy across all productive clones. High-frequency clones were defined as the share of the repertoire taken up by the top 100 clones, keeping only clones that passed a 95% confidence test. Overlap between samples was measured with the Morisita-Horn index, while repertoire diversity was measured with the Simpson index. As stored in TCRdb, this immuneACCESS dataset retains in-frame rearrangements with V and J assigned. A fraction of the clones does not appear; measured against another copy, unresolved V genes explain less than half of the discrepancy, and the remainder lacks a known reason. V and J calls and clone size follow that table, whereas D and trimming were derived from the DNA. This sample is represented by fewer than 9,500 clones; approximately 74% of them were singletons. Around 6.8% of the sample is in the top ten clones.

What the time point label conveys for this sample: neoterminal ileum biopsy at postoperative endoscopy, about 6 months after surgery. Adults with ileal or ileocolonic Crohn's disease for whom ileocolonic resection was indicated were considered eligible. Before DNA extraction, whole ileal mucosal biopsies were kept frozen at -80 degrees C. Genomic DNA was extracted from frozen whole biopsies using a TRizol-based method and was quantified with a NanoDrop 2000 spectrophotometer. The sequenced sample was ileal tissue. The sequence is built from TRBV11-2 and TRBJ2-7; TRBD2 lines up with 10 middle nucleotides. The clonotype comes from an adult with Crohn's disease. The sequence in DNA is TGTGCCAGCAGCTTAGGTACTAGCGGGACCACTTTGTACTTC. Translated, this gives CASSLGTSGTTLYF.